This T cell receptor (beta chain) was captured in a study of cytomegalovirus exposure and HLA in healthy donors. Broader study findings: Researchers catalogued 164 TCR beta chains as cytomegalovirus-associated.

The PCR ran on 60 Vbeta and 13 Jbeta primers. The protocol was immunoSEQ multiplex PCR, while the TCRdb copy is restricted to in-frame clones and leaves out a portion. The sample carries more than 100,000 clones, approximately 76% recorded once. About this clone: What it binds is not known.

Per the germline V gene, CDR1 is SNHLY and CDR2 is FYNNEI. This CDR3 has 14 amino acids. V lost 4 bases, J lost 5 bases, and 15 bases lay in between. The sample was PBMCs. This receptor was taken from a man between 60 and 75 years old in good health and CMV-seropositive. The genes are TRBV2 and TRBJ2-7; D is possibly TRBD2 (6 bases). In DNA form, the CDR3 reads TGTGCCAGCAGTGTCCTCCGGGAGTACGACGAGCAGTACTTC. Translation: CASSVLREYDEQYF.